Below are 17 T cell receptor beta chains sequenced from a single sample in a study of T-cell reconstitution after alpha-beta-depleted transplantation in children. This sample's TCRbeta library carried unique molecular identifier barcodes. TCRdb called the PCR reads again in MiXCR, with one record for every CDR3 protein. There are about 610,000 distinct CDR3 sequences in the sample; about 10% occur only once, and 4% to 5% lies in the top ten. Sequencing was performed on PBMCs from the stem cell graft donor, taken from the stem cell graft. These TCRs come from a human donor who donated a stem cell graft to a child with acute myeloid leukemia.

The V and J genes are TRBV20-1 and TRBJ1-1; 7 bases map to TRBD1. V gave up 1 base and J gave up 1 base; unmatched junction bases: 9. The CDR3 has 16 amino acids. Germline CDR1 DFQATT, CDR2 SNEGSKA (reference sequence). The CDR3 nucleotides read TGCAGTGCTAGAGTATTTCTCGGGACAGCGAACACTGAAGCTTTCTTT. Translated, it gives CSARVFLGTANTEAFF.

This clonotype was detected a few times. Here the CDR3 reads CASSPRTAGTRYNEQFF. In DNA form, the CDR3 reads TGTGCCAGCAGTCCCCGAACTGCCGGGACTCGTTACAATGAGCAGTTCTTC. This chain uses TRBV6-1 with TRBJ2-1; a possible D gene is TRBD2 (6 bases). The CDR3 is made up of 17 amino acids. The ends were cut back, 5 bases at V and 4 bases at J, with 21 bases in the middle. Germline CDR1 is MNHNS and CDR2 is SASEGT.

This clonotype was found a few times. The rearrangement joins TRBV5-1 to TRBJ2-7; tentative D call: TRBD2 (6 bases). The V and J ends lost 4 bases and 0 bases respectively, with 14 bases between them. This CDR3 is 15 amino acids long. Germline V gene data show CDR1 as SGHRS and CDR2 as YFSETQ. The CDR3 DNA reads TGCGCCAGCAGCCAGACTAGTTTAGCCTCCTACGAGCAGTACTTC. Translated, it gives CASSQTSLASYEQYF.

This clonotype was seen at least ten times. V usage is TRBV25-1 and J usage is TRBJ2-4, with D maybe TRBD2 (5 bases). The length of the CDR3 is 13 residues. V was cut by 3 bases and J by 13 bases, with 16 bases left in between. CDR1 and CDR2 (germline): MGHDK, SYGVNS. The CDR3 DNA reads as TGTGCCAGCAGTGAGTTGGACCGCGGACTCCAGTACTTC. It codes for CASSELDRGLQYF.

Only a few counts were recorded for this clonotype. V usage is TRBV7-6 and J usage is TRBJ2-7; TRBD2 matches at 12 bases. Trimming at V came to 2 bases and at J to 7 bases, leaving 6 bases not matched to a gene. The CDR3 contains 15 residues. The V gene's germline CDR1 is SGHVS and CDR2 FNYEAQ. CDR3 loop: CASSLRLAGAEEQYF. CDR3 DNA sequence: TGTGCCAGCAGCTTACGACTAGCGGGAGCGGAAGAGCAGTACTTC.

This clonotype was recorded a few times. This chain uses TRBV29-1 with TRBJ2-7, with a weak D call TRBD2 (5 bases). V was pared by 8 bases and J by 1 base, with 15 bases between. Per germline, CDR1 SQVTM and CDR2 ANQGSEA. The CDR3 extends over 13 amino acids. This CDR3 is CSIGERASYEQYF. CDR3 coding DNA: TGCAGCATCGGGGAGCGAGCATCCTACGAGCAGTACTTC.

The V gene is TRBV29-1, the J gene TRBJ2-5, with D perhaps TRBD1 or TRBD2 (5 bases each). This CDR3 has 13 amino acids. Germline V CDR1 and CDR2: SQVTM, ANQGSEA. V was trimmed by 3 bases and J by 4 bases, leaving 12 bases between them. The CDR3 DNA is TGCAGCGTTGACCAGGGAGTAGCAGAGACCCAGTACTTC. The encoded protein is CSVDQGVAETQYF.

The gene calls are TRBV29-1 and TRBJ2-1; D might be TRBD2 (7 bases). Germline V gene lookup returns CDR1 SQVTM and CDR2 ANQGSEA. CDR3 length: 11 residues. Between the trimmed V and J ends, which lost 6 bases and 8 bases, there was a span of 11 bases. The CDR3 reads CSVSGGDEQFF. The CDR3 region has the DNA TGCAGCGTGTCGGGGGGCGATGAGCAGTTCTTC.

This clonotype occurred many times. This rearrangement joins TRBV6-1 to TRBJ1-5; D might be TRBD1 (5 bases). With 6 bases removed from V and 3 bases from J, the gap between germline ends came to 9 bases. CDR3 length equals 13 residues. Germline CDR1 and CDR2: MNHNS and SASEGT. The CDR3 sequence is CASSEGFNQPQHF. The CDR3 region has the DNA TGTGCCAGCAGCGAGGGGTTCAATCAGCCCCAGCATTTT.

This clonotype was detected a few times. This sequence joins TRBV5-1 and TRBJ2-7; tentative D call: TRBD1 (5 bases). The CDR3 spans 13 residues. The V and J ends lost 1 base and 3 bases respectively, with 8 bases between them. Germline loops: CDR1 SGHRS, CDR2 YFSETQ. Here the CDR3 DNA reads TGCGCCAGCAGCTTGAACGGACACTACGAGCAGTACTTC. Protein product: CASSLNGHYEQYF.

Remarks on this clonotype: No conserved phenylalanine or tryptophan is present at the end of the CDR3, so a read error is the likely explanation. The chain joins TRBV7-3 to TRBJ2-2; D remains ambiguous. This CDR3 region has 14 residues. Germline assignment: CDR1 SGHTA and CDR2 FQGTGA. V lost 0 bases and J lost 9, with 11 bases in between. The CDR3 DNA follows: TGTGCCAGCAGCTTAACGTGGAAGGGCCGGGAGCTGTTTCTT. Translated, it gives CASSLTWKGRELFL.

This clonotype was observed at least ten times. This rearrangement joins TRBV20-1 to TRBJ2-2; possible D gene TRBD2, 6 bases. Deletions cut 6 bases from V and 5 bases from J, with 19 bases between. Germline V lookup: CDR1 DFQATT, CDR2 SNEGSKA (reference sequence). The CDR3 totals 15 residues. CDR3 DNA sequence: TGCAGTGCCCAGGGTCCGGGACTTAAAACCGGGGAGCTGTTTTTT. It translates to CSAQGPGLKTGELFF.

This rearrangement joins TRBV20-1 to TRBJ2-3, with 8 bases aligning to TRBD2. Losses at the gene ends were 3 bases for V and 4 bases for J; bases not matched to a gene: 15. This CDR3 is 17 amino acids long. Germline loops: CDR1 DFQATT, CDR2 SNEGSKA (reference sequence). The CDR3 coding sequence is TGCAGTGCTAGCCCCCTCGGAGCGGGGCGGGGGGCAGATACGCAGTATTTT. Translating gives CSASPLGAGRGADTQYF.

At least ten counts were recorded for this clonotype. CDR3: CASSYAGQPNTGELFF. CDR3 sequence (DNA): TGTGCCAGCAGTTACGCCGGACAGCCGAACACCGGGGAGCTGTTTTTT. The genes are TRBV6-5 and TRBJ2-2; TRBD1 might be the D (6 bases). The CDR3 is 16 amino acids. Germline V gene lookup returns CDR1 MNHEY and CDR2 SVGAGI. Trimming removed 2 bases at V and 0 bases at J, with 10 bases between.

This clonotype was detected only a few times. The rearrangement uses TRBV7-3 and TRBJ2-1; a possible D gene is TRBD2 (6 bases). Trimming removed 0 bases at V and 5 bases at J, with 17 bases between. This CDR3 is 17 amino acids long. Germline loops: CDR1 SGHTA, CDR2 FQGTGA. The CDR3 DNA is TGTGCCAGCAGCTTAACGGGCGGGCAGGGAGGACACAATGAGCAGTTCTTC. This sequence encodes CASSLTGGQGGHNEQFF.

This clonotype was seen only a few times. This sequence joins TRBV4-2 and TRBJ2-1; D is unclear. Trimming cost V 0 bases and J 8 bases, with 8 bases left between them. This CDR3 region has 13 residues. Germline values: CDR1 LGHNA, CDR2 YNFKEQ. The CDR3, as DNA: TGTGCCAGCAGCCAAGAACCCGCGTATGAGCAGTTCTTC. Protein sequence: CASSQEPAYEQFF.

The chain carries TRBV5-6 and TRBJ2-2, with 8 bases aligning to TRBD1. CDR1 is SGHDT, CDR2 YYEEEE, per germline. V shed 5 bases and J 7 bases; nucleotides not matched to a gene: 10. This CDR3 comprises 15 residues. The CDR3 nucleotides are TGTGCCAGCAGGGACAGGGTCGGGTATGACGGGGAGCTGTTTTTT. Residues: CASRDRVGYDGELFF.